Each of the 24 T cell receptor beta chains below was sequenced from the same sample in a study of spatial heterogeneity in lung cancer. As to time point: sample taken at primary tumor resection. Using its own MiXCR run on the 5' RACE reads, TCRdb lists one record per CDR3 protein. The sample lists roughly 40,000 distinct CDR3 sequences, approximately 7% seen once, with around 45% in the top ten. The specimen comprised PBMCs, sampled at surgery. These receptors all come from a female donor with early-stage non-small cell lung cancer.

This clonotype showed up just a few times. The genes are TRBV30 and TRBJ1-6; TRBD1 agrees at 8 bases. The junction had 9 bases not matched to a gene; V was cut back by 1 base and J by 10 bases. Germline V gene lookup returns CDR1 GTSNPN and CDR2 SVGIG (reference sequence). The CDR3 has 15 residues. The CDR3 loop is CAWSGGQERYSPLHF. DNA for the CDR3: TGTGCCTGGAGTGGGGGACAGGAACGTTACTCACCCCTCCACTTT.

This clonotype was seen ten or more times. The chain carries TRBV4-1 and TRBJ1-4; D gene ambiguous. CDR1 MGHRA and CDR2 YSYEKL come from the germline V gene. CDR3 length: 17 residues. V was cut by 0 bases and J by 7 bases, with 18 bases left in between. As DNA, the CDR3 is TGCGCCAGCAGCCAAGATCGGGGAGTAGTGTGGCGTGAAAAACTGTTTTTT. As protein: CASSQDRGVVWREKLFF.

This clonotype has at least ten counts. The chain uses TRBV29-1 and TRBJ2-1; weak D call: TRBD2 (5 bases). V gave up 3 bases and J gave up 10 bases, with 10 bases separating them. The germline CDR1 and CDR2 sequences are SQVTM and ANQGSEA. The CDR3 contains 11 residues. For the CDR3, the DNA is TGCAGCGTTGATCGTGCGGGCGAGCAGTTCTTC. It specifies CSVDRAGEQFF.

The V call is TRBV15, the J call TRBJ1-1; TRBD1 might be the D (6 bases). Trimming cost V 3 bases and J 5 bases, with 16 bases left between them. The germline V gene has CDR1 LNHNV and CDR2 YYDKDF (reference sequence). This CDR3 spans 15 amino acids. The CDR3 DNA is TGTGCCACCAGCAGGTATTCAGGGGCCGGAACTGAAGCTTTCTTT. The encoded protein is CATSRYSGAGTEAFF.

Many counts were recorded for this clonotype. This chain joins TRBV7-2 and TRBJ2-7; 10 positions agree with TRBD2. Trimming took 3 bases from V and 10 from J; bases not matched to a gene: 12. Germline V gene data show CDR1 as SGHTA and CDR2 as FQGNSA. The CDR3 totals 15 residues. The CDR3 bases are TGTGCCAGCAGCTTTACTAGCGGGGAACATACGAGCCAGTACTTC. This encodes CASSFTSGEHTSQYF.

In this sample, this clonotype turned up a few times. The J gene is TRBJ2-1, the V gene TRBV7-8, with TRBD1 as a possible D gene (6 bases). Germline loops: CDR1 SGHVS, CDR2 FQNEAQ. With 6 bases removed from V and 3 bases from J, the gap between germline ends came to 9 bases. The CDR3 is made up of 13 amino acids. CDR3 loop: CASSRQVYNEQFF. In DNA, the CDR3 is TGTGCCAGCAGTCGACAGGTCTACAATGAGCAGTTCTTC.

The CDR3 coding sequence is TGTGCCAGTAGTTGGGACAGCCAACTTAGCAATCAGCCCCAGCATTTT. Encoded protein: CASSWDSQLSNQPQHF. The chain links TRBV19 to TRBJ1-5, with 7 bases that match TRBD1. With 5 bases clipped from V and 0 bases from J, the junction kept 7 bases outside the gene matches. The CDR3 is 16 residues long. Germline CDR1 LNHDA, CDR2 SQIVND (reference sequence).

This clonotype has just a few counts. This chain joins TRBV5-1 and TRBJ2-5; maybe TRBD1 (7 bases). Trimming removed 4 bases at V and 0 bases at J, with 16 bases between. This CDR3 is 16 amino acids long. Germline V gene data show CDR1 as SGHRS and CDR2 as YFSETQ. The CDR3 nucleotides are TGCGCCAGCAGCCCCCGGGGGACAGCGTACCAAGAGACCCAGTACTTC. Protein sequence: CASSPRGTAYQETQYF.

In its sample, this clonotype was seen many times. The rearrangement uses TRBV11-2 and TRBJ2-3, with TRBD2 matching over 12 bases. Germline lookup yields CDR1 SGHAT and CDR2 FQNNGV. J gave up 0 bases and V 4 bases, and 5 bases lay outside the gene matches. This CDR3 spans 17 amino acids. DNA for the CDR3: TGTGCCAGCAGCTCGACTAGCGGGGGACCTAGCACAGATACGCAGTATTTT. Amino acids: CASSSTSGGPSTDTQYF.

This clonotype was seen more than once but under ten times. In DNA, the CDR3 is TGTGCCAGCAGCTTAAGTCTCGGGGGCACAGATACGCAGTATTTT. Its protein product is CASSLSLGGTDTQYF. The chain links TRBV7-3 to TRBJ2-3; D is perhaps TRBD2 (5 bases). The germline V and J ends were trimmed by 1 base and 1 base, with 9 bases remaining between them. This CDR3 comprises 15 residues. From germline, CDR1 is SGHTA and CDR2 FQGTGA.

Note on this clonotype: A junction end diverges from the germline sequence, so it may reflect a read error. This chain connects TRBV5-5 to TRBJ2-1; the D gene is possibly TRBD2 (6 bases). The germline V gene has CDR1 SGHKS and CDR2 YYEKEE (reference sequence). This CDR3 is built from 14 residues. The CDR3 nucleotides are TGTGCCAGCAACTTGGGGGGAACGAACAATGAGCAGTTCTTC. Its protein product is CASNLGGTNNEQFF.

The sample holds a few counts of this clonotype. The chain couples TRBV6-5 to TRBJ2-3, with TRBD1 as a possible D gene (5 bases). The CDR3 sequence is 13 residues long. Germline V gene sequence: CDR1 MNHEY, CDR2 SVGAGI. V lost 6 bases and J 7 bases, leaving 14 bases between the germline ends. CDR3 nucleotides: TGTGCCAGCAGAAACAGGTCCCCGCATACGCAGTATTTT. This translates into CASRNRSPHTQYF.

This clonotype showed up just a few times. The chain is built from TRBV6-2 or TRBV6-3 and TRBJ2-3, with 12 bases matching TRBD2. Trimming cost V 2 bases and J 0 bases; bases outside gene matches: 0. CDR1 is MNHEY and CDR2 is SVGEGT in the germline V gene. The CDR3 loop spans 16 amino acids. For the CDR3, the DNA is TGTGCCAGCAGTTACGGGACTAGCGGGAGCACAGATACGCAGTATTTT. Residues: CASSYGTSGSTDTQYF.

The chain uses TRBV19 and TRBJ1-2; the match to TRBD1 covers 7 bases. Looked up from germline, CDR1 is LNHDA and CDR2 is SQIVND (reference sequence). This CDR3 comprises 13 residues. The V gene end was trimmed by 5 bases and the J gene end by 4 bases; junction bases not matched to a gene: 4. The CDR3, as DNA: TGTGCCAGTAGTTCGACAGGGACCTATGGCTACACCTTC. As protein: CASSSTGTYGYTF. Full variable domain (missing parts from reference TRBV19 and TRBJ1-2): DGGITQSPKYLFRKEGQNVTLSCEQNLNHDAMYWYRQDPGQGLRLIYYSQIVNDFQKGDIAEGYSVSREKKESFPLTVTSAQKNPTAFYLCASSSTGTYGYTFGSGTRLTVV.

This clonotype was seen repeatedly, ten times or more. The J gene is TRBJ1-1, the V gene TRBV20-1; D perhaps matches TRBD1 (5 bases). The CDR3 contains 13 residues. Germline V gene lookup returns CDR1 DFQATT and CDR2 SNEGSKA (reference sequence). Trimming removed 5 bases from V and 4 bases from J, with 14 bases in between. The CDR3 region is CSAAKDGGTEAFF. The CDR3 DNA reads TGCAGTGCTGCGAAGGATGGGGGCACTGAAGCTTTCTTT.

A remark on this clonotype: A single base separates this from a much larger clone, so it may be a read error. This sequence joins TRBV5-1 and TRBJ2-3, with 7 bases lining up with TRBD2. CDR1 is SGHRS and CDR2 is YFSETQ in the germline V gene. The CDR3 consists of 15 residues. DNA for the CDR3: TGCTCCAGCAGCTGGACTAGACGGGGCGTAGATACGCAGTATTTT. This translates into CSSSWTRRGVDTQYF. Variable domain in full (rest from reference TRBV5-1 and TRBJ2-3): KAGVTQTPRYLIKTRGQQVTLSCSPISGHRSVSWYQQTPGQGLQFLFEYFSETQRNKGNFPGRFSGRQFSNSRSEMNVSTLELGDSALYLCSSSWTRRGVDTQYFGPGTRLTVL.

This clonotype occurred a few times. This CDR3 is CASSDQAASGELFF. CDR3 bases: TGCGCCAGCAGCGATCAGGCGGCGTCCGGGGAGCTGTTTTTT. The chain uses TRBV5-1 and TRBJ2-2; D remains unclear. V was cut by 4 bases and J by 6 bases, with 13 bases left in between. The germline V gene encodes CDR1 SGHRS and CDR2 YFSETQ. The CDR3 has 14 amino acids.

This clonotype came up many times. The V call is TRBV20-1, the J call TRBJ1-3, with D maybe TRBD1 (5 bases). In germline, CDR1 is DFQATT, CDR2 SNEGSKA (reference sequence). V gave up 6 bases and J gave up 0 bases, with 9 bases separating them. The CDR3 sequence is 13 residues long. CDR3 residues: CSARGYSGNTIYF. CDR3 DNA: TGCAGTGCGAGGGGATACTCTGGAAACACCATATATTTT.

The rearrangement uses TRBV6-2 or TRBV6-3 and TRBJ2-7, with 14 bases fitting TRBD2. V was clipped by 5 bases and J by 1 base; unmatched bases: 10. This CDR3 is 18 amino acids long. Per the germline V gene, CDR1 is MNHEY and CDR2 is SVGEGT. The CDR3 DNA reads as TGTGCCAGCAGTCCACTCCCGACTAGCGGGGGGGGATCCTACGAGCAGTACTTC. It yields the protein CASSPLPTSGGGSYEQYF.

At least ten counts were recorded for this clonotype. This chain links TRBV28 with TRBJ2-3, with D perhaps TRBD1 or TRBD2 (5 bases each). The length of the CDR3 is 17 residues. V was trimmed by 3 bases and J by 1 base, leaving 17 bases between them. In germline, CDR1 is MDHEN, CDR2 SYDVKM. The CDR3 protein is CASSFPNGDLGTDTQYF. The CDR3 DNA follows: TGTGCCAGCAGTTTCCCTAACGGGGACCTTGGCACAGATACGCAGTATTTT.

This clonotype came up many times. The chain joins TRBV9 to TRBJ1-1; a weak D match, TRBD1 (6 bases). Trimming removed 0 bases at V and 4 bases at J, with 16 bases between. This CDR3 comprises 16 residues. Germline CDR1 reads SGDLS; CDR2 reads YYNGEE. CDR3 DNA sequence: TGTGCCAGCAGCGTAGTGCCAACAGGGAAGGGCACTGAAGCTTTCTTT. As protein: CASSVVPTGKGTEAFF. Together with reference TRBV9 and TRBJ1-1, the CDR3 gives the full variable domain: DSGVTQTPKHLITATGQRVTLRCSPRSGDLSVYWYQQSLDQGLQFLIQYYNGEERAKGNILERFSAQQFPDLHSELNLSSLELGDSALYFCASSVVPTGKGTEAFFGQGTRLTVV.

There are many counts of this clonotype. The J gene is TRBJ2-1, the V gene TRBV20-1; 7 bases are a match to TRBD1. The CDR3 is 13 residues long. Germline V gene sequence: CDR1 DFQATT, CDR2 SNEGSKA (reference sequence). With V trimmed by 4 bases and J by 2 bases, 2 bases remained unmatched. The DNA for the CDR3 is TGCAGTGCTAAGGGACAGACCTACAATGAGCAGTTCTTC. Amino acid sequence: CSAKGQTYNEQFF.

The table lists this clonotype with many counts. The J gene is TRBJ2-5, the V gene TRBV20-1, with 8 nucleotides matching TRBD2. After removal of 3 bases from V and 5 bases from J, the junction contained 11 bases not matched to a gene. Germline lookup yields CDR1 DFQATT and CDR2 SNEGSKA (reference sequence). This CDR3 contains 15 residues. The CDR3 protein is CSARKAGGARETQYF. In DNA, the CDR3 is TGCAGTGCTAGGAAGGCCGGGGGGGCCAGGGAGACCCAGTACTTC.

This clonotype has only one observation. CDR3 sequence: CASSPWDRGAGGPLHF. In DNA, the CDR3 is TGTGCCAGCAGTCCTTGGGACAGGGGCGCTGGAGGACCCCTCCACTTT. V is TRBV27 and J is TRBJ1-6, with 10 bases lining up with TRBD1. Germline V gene sequence: CDR1 MNHEY, CDR2 SMNVEV (reference sequence). With 5 bases clipped from V and 12 bases from J, the junction kept 13 bases outside the gene matches. The CDR3 consists of 16 residues.